A single sample gave rise to the 8 T cell receptor beta chains below, sequenced in a study of cytomegalovirus exposure and HLA in healthy donors listed by TCRdb under 2017. The library came from the immunoSEQ multiplex PCR assay. For the multiplex PCR, a mixture combining 60 forward primers for TCR Vbeta segments and 13 reverse primers for TCR Jbeta segments was used. As stored in TCRdb, this immuneACCESS dataset retains in-frame rearrangements with V and J assigned. A fraction of the clones does not appear; measured against another copy, unresolved V genes explain less than half of the discrepancy, and the remainder lacks a known reason. Recorded for this sample are some 180,000 clones; about 77% of them occurred a single time. Together, the top ten hold about 3% of the sample. The specimen sequenced was PBMCs. These receptors originate from a female donor in good health and CMV-seronegative.

The CDR3 coding sequence is TGTGCCAGCAGCGCAAGGGGTTACACTGAAGCTTTCTTT. Translating it yields CASSARGYTEAFF. The chain has TRBV2 and TRBJ1-1; a weak D match, TRBD1 (5 bases). CDR3 size: 13 residues. CDR1 SNHLY and CDR2 FYNNEI come from the germline V gene. The ends were cut back, 6 bases at V and 3 bases at J, with 11 bases in the middle.

A few counts support this clone. The chain links TRBV28 to TRBJ2-7; D gene uncertain. V lost 3 bases, J lost 0 bases, and 12 bases lay in between. This CDR3 spans 15 amino acids. Germline assignment: CDR1 MDHEN and CDR2 SYDVKM. The CDR3 region is CASSFTYRNSYEQYF. In nucleotides, the CDR3 is TGTGCCAGCAGTTTTACTTATCGTAACTCCTACGAGCAGTACTTC.

In this sample, this clone turned up a few times. J is TRBJ2-6 and V is TRBV28; TRBD2 matches at 10 bases. The CDR3 length is 17 residues. The ends lost 5 bases at V and 2 bases at J; junction bases unmatched: 6. CDR1 and CDR2 from the germline V gene are MDHEN and SYDVKM. The CDR3 DNA sequence: TGTGCCAGCAGTCCACAAGCGGGAGGGGCTGGGGCCAACGTCCTGACTTTC. Encoded protein: CASSPQAGGAGANVLTF.

The chain is built from TRBV5-1 and TRBJ2-3; D perhaps matches TRBD2 (7 bases). Between the trimmed V and J ends, which lost 5 bases and 4 bases, there was a span of 11 bases. CDR1 SGHRS and CDR2 YFSETQ come from the germline V gene. The CDR3 contains 13 residues. The CDR3 region has the DNA TGCGCCAGCAGATCGGGGGGCCCAGATACGCAGTATTTT. Its translation: CASRSGGPDTQYF.

The chain employs TRBV15 and TRBJ2-3, with a tentative D call TRBD2 (7 bases). CDR3 length: 18 amino acids. V lost 0 bases and J lost 0, with 16 bases in between. CDR1 LNHNV and CDR2 YYDKDF come from the germline V gene (reference sequence). CDR3 nucleotides: TGTGCCACCAGCAGAGATGGGGGGGGCCTAACTAGCACAGATACGCAGTATTTT. Its translation is CATSRDGGGLTSTDTQYF. Together with reference TRBV15 and TRBJ2-3, the CDR3 gives the full variable domain: DAMVIQNPRYQVTQFGKPVTLSCSQTLNHNVMYWYQQKSSQAPKLLFHYYDKDFNNEADTPDNFQSRRPNTSFCFLDIRSPGLGDTAMYLCATSRDGGGLTSTDTQYFGPGTRLTVL.

The chain uses TRBV7-9 and TRBJ2-2; TRBD1 is a possible D gene (5 bases). The CDR3 has 16 residues. Germline CDR1 SEHNR, CDR2 FQNEAQ (reference sequence). Trimming stripped 0 bases from V and 0 bases from J, with 8 bases between. The CDR3 sequence: CASSLAQGPNTGELFF. CDR3 nucleotides: TGTGCCAGCAGCTTAGCGCAGGGTCCGAACACCGGGGAGCTGTTTTTT.

This chain connects TRBV7-8 to TRBJ2-7; TRBD2 agrees at 10 bases. CDR1 and CDR2 from the germline V gene are SGHVS and FQNEAQ. The CDR3 is 15 residues long. V lost 1 base to trimming and J lost 2 bases; unmatched junction nucleotides: 2. The CDR3: CASSLELAGAYEQYF. The CDR3, as DNA: TGTGCCAGCAGCTTAGAGCTAGCGGGGGCCTACGAGCAGTACTTC. The variable domain in full, with the rest retrieved from reference TRBV7-8 and TRBJ2-7, is GAGVSQSPRYKVAKRGQDVALRCDPISGHVSLFWYQQALGQGPEFLTYFQNEAQLDKSGLPSDRFFAERPEGSVSTLKIQRTQQEDSAVYLCASSLELAGAYEQYFGPGTRLTVT.

This clone was seen more than once but under ten times. The genes are TRBV7-2 and TRBJ2-7, with TRBD2 matching over 7 bases. V dropped 5 bases and J dropped 7; count of bases not matched to a gene: 14. The CDR3 is 15 amino acids. Per germline, CDR1 SGHTA and CDR2 FQGNSA. This CDR3 is CASSLHSSIGREQYF. DNA for the CDR3: TGTGCCAGCAGCCTGCATAGCTCTATCGGGAGGGAGCAGTACTTC.